These 13 T cell receptor beta chains came from one sample sequenced in a study of shared clonotypes between healthy human individuals. Assay: immunoSEQ multiplex PCR; the TCRdb copy retains only in-frame clones and omits some. The data show approximately 2.1 million clones, more than 80% seen once. The sample was naive CD4+ T cells from PBMCs. Subset meaning: CD45RA+ positively selected. These receptors were obtained from a man younger than 30 in good health. Some clones in this sample may be carry-over from other donors' samples.

This chain links TRBV5-1 with TRBJ1-3; unclear D gene. Trimming took 4 bases from V and 0 from J, leaving 8 bases between them. The CDR3 is made up of 14 amino acids. Germline values: CDR1 SGHRS, CDR2 YFSETQ. CDR3 residues: CASSPTNSGNTIYF. CDR3 coding DNA: TGCGCCAGCAGCCCAACAAACTCTGGAAACACCATATATTTT.

The chain uses TRBV6-6 and TRBJ2-5, with unresolved D. The CDR3 totals 13 residues. Germline CDR1 MNHNY, CDR2 SVGAGI (reference sequence). Trimming stripped 2 bases from V and 5 bases from J, with 9 bases between. The DNA for the CDR3 is TGTGCCAGCAGTTACCGGCCTGGGGAGACCCAGTACTTC. Its translation: CASSYRPGETQYF.

The chain employs TRBV7-9 and TRBJ1-2, with TRBD1 matching 9 bases. Losses at the gene ends were 5 bases for V and 4 bases for J; bases not matched to a gene: 14. This CDR3 has 17 amino acids. Germline lookup yields CDR1 SEHNR and CDR2 FQNEAQ (reference sequence). In DNA form, the CDR3 reads TGTGCCAGCAGCCATTCCGGGACAGGGAGGATGTTCTATGGCTACACCTTC. Translated: CASSHSGTGRMFYGYTF.

The gene calls are TRBV6-1 and TRBJ2-7; D is unclear. The germline CDR1 and CDR2 sequences are MNHNS and SASEGT. CDR3 length: 11 residues. V was cut by 8 bases and J by 4 bases, with 9 bases left in between. CDR3 residues: CASGDRYEQYF. CDR3 DNA: TGTGCCAGCGGCGACCGGTACGAGCAGTACTTC.

The chain carries TRBV28 and TRBJ2-7; TRBD1 or TRBD2 may be the D gene (5 bases each). Trimming stripped 1 base from V and 6 bases from J, with 25 bases between. This CDR3 is 18 amino acids long. Per the germline V gene, CDR1 is MDHEN and CDR2 is SYDVKM. The CDR3: CASSLSGSGQGHWGEQYF. The CDR3 DNA follows: TGTGCCAGCAGTTTATCGGGATCGGGGCAGGGTCATTGGGGCGAGCAGTACTTC.

With respect to this clone: Other DNA sequences in the same sample also yield this CDR3. The chain recombines TRBV7-9 with TRBJ1-1, with TRBD1 as a possible D gene (6 bases). In germline, CDR1 is SEHNR, CDR2 FQNEAQ (reference sequence). Deletions cut 5 bases from V and 4 bases from J, with 11 bases between. CDR3 size: 13 residues. The DNA for the CDR3 is TGTGCCAGCAGCCGAACAGGGTCCACTGAAGCTTTCTTT. It specifies CASSRTGSTEAFF.

The rearrangement uses TRBV6-6 and TRBJ2-1; 7 bases map to TRBD1. CDR1 and CDR2 (germline): MNHNY, SVGAGI (reference sequence). Trimming cost V 6 bases and J 6 bases; bases outside gene matches: 8. The CDR3 totals 14 residues. DNA for the CDR3: TGTGCCAGCAGCTTCGACAGGGTCTTCAATGAGCAGTTCTTC. The encoded protein is CASSFDRVFNEQFF.

CDR3 DNA: TGTGCCAGCAGCTTAGTTTTTGGGTCTGGAAACACCATATATTTT. Protein: CASSLVFGSGNTIYF. The chain recombines TRBV7-2 with TRBJ1-3, with D unresolved. This CDR3 comprises 15 residues. The V and J ends lost 1 base and 1 base respectively, with 8 bases between them. CDR1 is SGHTA, CDR2 FQGNSA, per germline.

The rearrangement links TRBV5-6 to TRBJ1-5; possible D gene TRBD1, 5 bases. CDR3 length: 16 amino acids. From germline, CDR1 is SGHDT and CDR2 YYEEEE. V was shortened by 0 bases and J by 2 bases, with 12 bases between the two germline ends. The CDR3 DNA reads as TGTGCCAGCAGCTTGGGATGGGGCCCCGGCAATCAGCCCCAGCATTTT. This gives the protein CASSLGWGPGNQPQHF.

Details on this clone: The sample has other DNA sequences that encode this CDR3 too. The V gene is TRBV4-2, the J gene TRBJ2-1; D uncertain. Trimming took 0 bases from V and 9 from J, leaving 6 bases between them. Germline V lookup: CDR1 LGHNA, CDR2 YNFKEQ. The length of the CDR3 is 12 residues. CDR3 sequence: CASSQDLVEQFF. DNA of the CDR3: TGTGCCAGCAGCCAAGATTTAGTTGAGCAGTTCTTC.

The V call is TRBV28, the J call TRBJ1-2, with D perhaps TRBD1 (5 bases). The CDR3 spans 14 residues. CDR1 is MDHEN, CDR2 SYDVKM, per germline. Trimming shortened V by 3 bases and J by 5 bases, and 13 bases separated the two germline ends. DNA of the CDR3: TGTGCCAGCAGTTTGGCAGGGAAGGTGTATGGCTACACCTTC. Protein product: CASSLAGKVYGYTF.

The rearrangement uses TRBV7-2 and TRBJ1-2; 7 bases line up with TRBD1. CDR3 length: 13 residues. Germline V gene data show CDR1 as SGHTA and CDR2 as FQGNSA. Germline trimming cut 5 bases from V and 4 bases from J; bases unmatched to any gene: 4. The CDR3 DNA sequence: TGTGCCAGCAGCGCCGACAGGGTCTATGGCTACACCTTC. It yields the protein CASSADRVYGYTF.

The chain joins TRBV7-9 to TRBJ2-3, with no clear D. The V end lost 5 bases, the J end lost 4 bases, and 16 bases lay between the germline ends. CDR1 and CDR2 from the germline V gene are SEHNR and FQNEAQ (reference sequence). The CDR3 sequence is 15 residues long. The CDR3 reads CASSLTSPEADTQYF. As DNA, the CDR3 is TGTGCCAGCAGCCTCACGTCGCCAGAGGCAGATACGCAGTATTTT.